The 2 T cell receptor beta chains given below trace back to one sample, sequenced in a study of CD8+CD57+ T cells in acquired aplastic anemia. Profiling that covered TCR beta VDJ and CDR3 relied on genomic DNA as its template. A single record per CDR3 protein comes from TCRdb applying MiXCR to the reads. The data show hundreds of thousands of distinct CDR3 sequences, 82% seen once. The authors sequenced patients whose flow cytometry had shown CD8+CD57+ cell expansion. Sequencing was performed on sorted CD4+, CD8+, or CD8+CD57+ T cells (not recorded which) from PBMCs. The receptors come from a human donor with aplastic anemia.

The chain uses TRBV7-9 and TRBJ2-1, with 9 bases that match TRBD2. The CDR3 sequence is 16 residues long. The germline CDR1 and CDR2 sequences are SEHNR and FQNEAQ (reference sequence). The V and J ends lost 3 bases and 8 bases, in that order; junction bases with no gene match: 11. CDR3 DNA: TGTGCCAGCAGCTTTGAAAGAAGCGGGGGGTACGATGAGCAGTTCTTC. Translation: CASSFERSGGYDEQFF.

On this clonotype itself: One end of the junction is discordant with germline, which a read error may explain. The chain is built from TRBV7-2 and TRBJ2-3; 9 bases line up with TRBD1. Germline V CDR1 and CDR2: SGHTA, FQGNSA. The CDR3 is 14 residues long. CDR3 region: CASSLVLQGATATF. Here the CDR3 DNA reads TGTGCCAGCAGCTTAGTATTACAGGGGGCCACGGCTACATTT. The full variable domain, with the rest looked up from reference TRBV7-2 and TRBJ2-3, is GAGVSQSPSNKVTEKGKDVELRCDPISGHTALYWYRQSLGQGLEFLIYFQGNSAPDKSGLPSDRFSAERTGGSVSTLTIQRTQQEDSAVYLCASSLVLQGATATFGPGTRLTVL.